This T cell receptor beta chain was sequenced for a study of PD-1 blockade in classical Hodgkin lymphoma. Germline CDR1 MNHEY, CDR2 SMNVEV (reference sequence). Trimming pared 3 bases from V and 1 base from J, leaving 9 bases between. CDR3 size: 14 residues. Using immunoSEQ multiplex PCR, the repertoire was profiled, and TCRdb retains in-frame clones only, with some absent. Counted here are more than 95,000 clones, approximately 89% occurring once; the ten biggest clones make up around 20%. The time point: cycle 4 day 1 (C4D1), after five to seven weeks of nivolumab. With no exception, relapse followed autologous stem cell transplantation in all patients, and brentuximab vedotin exposure varied.

The sequenced sample was peripheral blood mononuclear cells (PBMCs), obtained before the fourth cycle of nivolumab. The chain is built from TRBV27 and TRBJ2-5, with a weak D call TRBD1 (5 bases). This clonotype was obtained from a human donor with classical Hodgkin lymphoma. CDR3 amino acids: CASSFVDTQETQYF. The CDR3 DNA reads TGTGCCAGCAGTTTTGTGGACACCCAAGAGACCCAGTACTTC.